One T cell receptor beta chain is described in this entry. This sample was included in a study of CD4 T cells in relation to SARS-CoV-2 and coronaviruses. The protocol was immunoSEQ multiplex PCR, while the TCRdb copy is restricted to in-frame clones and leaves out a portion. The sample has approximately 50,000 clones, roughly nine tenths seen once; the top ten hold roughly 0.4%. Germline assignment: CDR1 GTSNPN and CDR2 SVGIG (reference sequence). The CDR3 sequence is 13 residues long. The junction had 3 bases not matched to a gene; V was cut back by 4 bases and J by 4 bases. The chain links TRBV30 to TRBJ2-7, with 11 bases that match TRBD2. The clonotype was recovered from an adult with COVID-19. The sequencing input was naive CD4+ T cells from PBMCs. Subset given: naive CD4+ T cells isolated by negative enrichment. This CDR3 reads CAWTSGRLYEQYF. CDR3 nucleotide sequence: TGTGCCTGGACTAGCGGGAGGTTGTACGAGCAGTACTTC.